Listed below are T cell receptor beta chains from one sample, sequenced in a study of T cell responses to AZD1222 COVID-19 vaccine. Generated by immunoSEQ multiplex PCR, the TCRdb table keeps only in-frame clones and is missing some. The top ten hold about 2.2% of the sample, which has about 86,000 clones, roughly nine tenths seen once. The input for sequencing was peripheral blood, taken on day 0 of AZD1222 vaccination. These receptors all come from an adult in good health. CDR3s leave out the opening cysteine and the closing phenylalanine or tryptophan. The order of the fields is J gene, V gene, CDR3 protein.

TRBJ2-6 | TRBV5-1 | ASSRTGSSGANVLT
TRBJ1-5 | TRBV19 | ASIQVGSGNQPQH
TRBJ2-3 | TRBV7-9 | ASSLASTDTQY
TRBJ1-5 | TRBV6-5 | ASSYSRGSNQPQH
TRBJ2-7 | TRBV10-3 | AISQEQDGEQY
TRBJ1-2 | TRBV6-2/TRBV6-3 | ASSADSYGYT
TRBJ2-7 | TRBV25-1 | ASSESTSGGYEQY
TRBJ1-1 | TRBV15 | ATSIGRGLKGGTEAF
TRBJ2-1 | TRBV12-3/TRBV12-4 | ASSPRGYEQF
TRBJ2-1 | TRBV2 | ASSPTPGLAGGRSYNEQF
TRBJ2-3 | TRBV7-2 | ASSTSAGKDTQY
TRBJ2-1 | TRBV27 | ASSWGGTSNNEQF
TRBJ2-7 | TRBV5-4 | ASSPPGQGYEQY
TRBJ1-1 | TRBV7-9 | ASSSDTTTAF
TRBJ2-3 | TRBV18 | ASSPVGQGPDTQY
TRBJ2-7 | TRBV28 | ASSGTGGTYEQY
TRBJ2-5 | TRBV5-4 | ASSTSIETSSPQY
TRBJ2-2 | TRBV5-1 | ASSSRVGGGELF
TRBJ1-1 | TRBV15 | ATSRDFPGAGTEAF
TRBJ2-5 | TRBV5-1 | ASSAAFASGKTQY
TRBJ2-2 | TRBV27 | ASRTTGPNTGELF
TRBJ1-3 | TRBV10-2 | ASSEIVGTGNTIY
TRBJ2-1 | TRBV2 | ASSGTGNNEQF
TRBJ1-2 | TRBV5-5 | ASSPGTDRNYGYT
TRBJ1-3 | TRBV6-5 | ASRRHQGNTIY
TRBJ1-4 | TRBV9 | ASSPQMTAANEKLF
TRBJ2-1 | TRBV3-1/TRBV3-2 | ASSPTSGRAARQF
TRBJ2-1 | TRBV24-1 | ATSDASGGARNEQF
TRBJ1-1 | TRBV5-4 | ASSLAGGQMNTEAF